Detailed here is one T cell receptor (beta chain). The antigen remains undetermined. The table came from immunoSEQ multiplex PCR; TCRdb's copy has only in-frame clones and leaves some out. The sample includes more than 850,000 clones, approximately 80% of them seen just once. The entry originates in a study of shared clonotypes between healthy human individuals. Study observations and caveats: What limited the represented genetic and exposure-history diversity was the small number of donors.

Germline values: CDR1 SGHTA, CDR2 FQGTGA. The CDR3 contains 13 residues. Between the trimmed V and J ends, which lost 1 base and 8 bases, there was a span of 8 bases. V gene TRBV7-3 combines with J gene TRBJ2-2, with no clear D. The sequence was collected from a man between 18 and 29 years old in good health. Some clones in this sample may be carry-over from other donors' samples. The sample consisted of memory CD4+ T cells from PBMCs. Documented subset: CD45RA-negative fraction. The CDR3 protein is CASSLIPPGELFF. The CDR3 coding sequence is TGTGCCAGCAGCTTAATCCCGCCTGGGGAGCTGTTTTTT.